This record covers a single T cell receptor beta chain. The antigen is unknown. This record comes from a study of cytomegalovirus exposure and HLA in healthy donors. General study findings and limits: When a later analysis was performed, an Asian-associated ancestry cluster reportedly had fewer N-insertions than the approximately 680-donor mean. In an earlier analysis, most TCR beta V segments were productive about 87% or about 30% of the time. Within the data, a cluster of highly shared sequence variants was likely a sequencing artifact. Rare TCR sequences dominated, though some public TCRs recurred in many donors.

Germline CDR1 MNHEY, CDR2 SMNVEV (reference sequence). The CDR3 is 17 residues long. The ends lost 4 bases at V and 6 bases at J; junction bases unmatched: 10. With 60 Vbeta and 13 Jbeta primers, the PCR was carried out. Here immunoSEQ multiplex PCR was the method, and the copy in TCRdb shows in-frame clones only, minus some. Altogether tens of thousands of clones are present, 35% to 55% being singletons, with the ten largest covering roughly 1.9%. Sequenced input: PBMCs. This chain connects TRBV27 to TRBJ2-1, with TRBD2 matching 12 bases. The receptor's source is a woman aged 45-59 years in good health and CMV-seronegative. CDR3 DNA sequence: TGTGCCAGCAGTTACCTCGGACTAGCGGGGTTAGGCAATGAGCAGTTCTTC. Its translation is CASSYLGLAGLGNEQFF.